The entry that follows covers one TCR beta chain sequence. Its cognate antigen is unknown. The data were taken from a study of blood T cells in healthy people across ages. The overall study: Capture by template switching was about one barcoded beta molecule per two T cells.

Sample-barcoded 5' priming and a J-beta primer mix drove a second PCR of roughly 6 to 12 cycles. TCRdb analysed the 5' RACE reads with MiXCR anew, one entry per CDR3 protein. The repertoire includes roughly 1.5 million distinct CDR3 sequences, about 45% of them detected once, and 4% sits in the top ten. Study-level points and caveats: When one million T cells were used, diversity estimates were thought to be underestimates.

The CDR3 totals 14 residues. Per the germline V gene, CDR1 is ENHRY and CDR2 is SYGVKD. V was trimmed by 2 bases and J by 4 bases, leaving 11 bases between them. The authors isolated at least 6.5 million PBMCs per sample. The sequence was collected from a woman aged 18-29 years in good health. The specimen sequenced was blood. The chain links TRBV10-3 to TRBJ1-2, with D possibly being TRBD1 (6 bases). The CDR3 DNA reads TGTGCCATCAGTGAGCGGGGGCGCCTCTATGGCTACACCTTC. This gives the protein CAISERGRLYGYTF.